Given below is one T cell receptor beta chain in context. No antigen is known for it. CDR3 length: 14 amino acids. Germline V lookup: CDR1 MNHNS, CDR2 SASEGT. V lost 0 bases, J lost 8 bases, and 2 bases stayed unmatched. This record comes from a study of PD-L1 blockade in urothelial cancer. Study-wide context: Of about 30 patients, about 25 were males with bladder-origin urothelial cancer. Across blood samples, T cells had a median count of 141,255. Blood was evaluated 3 weeks (second dose) and 6 weeks after therapy began.

Study results and caveats: Patients with below-median pretreatment blood clonality survived longer.

Libraries were prepared by immunoSEQ multiplex PCR; TCRdb keeps only in-frame clonotypes and omits some of them. Altogether some 56,000 clones are present, 65% to 90% being singletons, with the ten largest covering 15% to 18%. The time point: pretreatment peripheral blood. This TCR was sampled from a man in his 70s with urothelial cancer. The chain joins TRBV6-1 to TRBJ2-1; the match to TRBD2 covers 9 bases. Specimen: PBMCs, collected around atezolizumab (anti-PD-L1) treatment. The CDR3 DNA follows: TGTGCCAGCAGTGAAGCGGGCGGGGGGGATGAGCAGTTCTTC. Its protein product is CASSEAGGGDEQFF.